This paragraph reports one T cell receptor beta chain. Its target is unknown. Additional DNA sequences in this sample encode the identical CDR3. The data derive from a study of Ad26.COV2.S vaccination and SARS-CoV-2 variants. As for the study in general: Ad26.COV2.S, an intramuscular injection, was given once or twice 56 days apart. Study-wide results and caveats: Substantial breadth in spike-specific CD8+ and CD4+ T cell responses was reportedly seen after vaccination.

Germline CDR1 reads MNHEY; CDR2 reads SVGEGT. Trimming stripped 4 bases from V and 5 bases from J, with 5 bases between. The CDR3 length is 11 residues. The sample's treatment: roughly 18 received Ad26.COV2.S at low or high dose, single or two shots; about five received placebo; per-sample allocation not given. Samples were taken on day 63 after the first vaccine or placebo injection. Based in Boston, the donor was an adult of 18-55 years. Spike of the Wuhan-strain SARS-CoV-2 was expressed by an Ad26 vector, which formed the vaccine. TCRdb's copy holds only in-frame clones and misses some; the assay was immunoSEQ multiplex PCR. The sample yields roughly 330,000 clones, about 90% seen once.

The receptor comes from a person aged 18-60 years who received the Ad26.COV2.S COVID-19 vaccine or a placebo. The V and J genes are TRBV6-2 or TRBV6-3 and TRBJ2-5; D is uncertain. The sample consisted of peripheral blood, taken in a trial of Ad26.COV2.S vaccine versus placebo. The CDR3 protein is CASSLGETQYF. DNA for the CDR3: TGTGCCAGCAGTTTAGGCGAGACCCAGTACTTC.